This T cell receptor (beta chain) was identified in a study of T cell responses to AZD1222 COVID-19 vaccine. Findings and caveats of the study: The sample set comprised mostly white British donors with more females, and clonal diversity was possibly underestimated.

Only in-frame clones appear in the TCRdb table, and some are missing; sequencing was by immunoSEQ multiplex PCR. The table lists about 130,000 clones, approximately 84% of them singletons, with over 4% in the top ten. Regarding this clone: Its specificity is not known.

Germline V gives CDR1 MGHRA, CDR2 YSYEKL. The CDR3 runs to 18 residues. Trimming took 0 bases from V and 9 from J; bases not matched to a gene: 13. Specimen: peripheral blood, collected on day 0 of AZD1222 vaccination. This sequence was found in an adult in good health. This rearrangement joins TRBV4-1 to TRBJ1-6; 8 bases are shared with TRBD1. CDR3 residues: CASSQDTFDRGRGSPLHF. The CDR3 coding sequence is TGCGCCAGCAGCCAAGATACCTTTGACAGGGGTCGTGGTTCACCCCTCCACTTT.